Listed here are 14 T cell receptor beta chains from one sample, sequenced in a study of blood T cell repertoires in COVID-19. TCRdb's copy holds only in-frame clones and misses some; the assay was immunoSEQ multiplex PCR. Of about 86,000 clones listed, approximately 82% are singletons. The sequenced sample consisted of peripheral blood. The source of these receptors is a woman older than 75 with acute or convalescent COVID-19.

The CDR3 DNA reads TGTGCCAGCAGCGTTCGTAGTTTCGGGGGGGCCAATTCACCCCTCCACTTT. Translated: CASSVRSFGGANSPLHF. The chain joins TRBV9 to TRBJ1-6, with a weak D call TRBD1 (6 bases). CDR1 and CDR2 (germline): SGDLS, YYNGEE. The CDR3 spans 17 residues. V was clipped by 2 bases and J by 7 bases, with 19 bases between them. Using reference TRBV9 and TRBJ1-6 for the parts outside the CDR3, the full variable domain is DSGVTQTPKHLITATGQRVTLRCSPRSGDLSVYWYQQSLDQGLQFLIQYYNGEERAKGNILERFSAQQFPDLHSELNLSSLELGDSALYFCASSVRSFGGANSPLHFGNGTRLTVT.

This chain connects TRBV2 to TRBJ1-2; the match to TRBD1 covers 8 bases. Losses at the gene ends were 6 bases for V and 10 bases for J; bases not matched to a gene: 19. This CDR3 spans 16 amino acids. Germline V CDR1 and CDR2: SNHLY, FYNNEI. The CDR3 region is CASRGGAGGLLLDYTF. CDR3 nucleotides: TGTGCCAGCAGGGGAGGGGCAGGGGGCCTTCTTTTGGACTACACCTTC.

This clone was counted a few times. V usage is TRBV4-2 and J usage is TRBJ1-5; no reliable D call. The CDR3 spans 15 residues. V lost 4 bases and J 2 bases, leaving 12 bases between the germline ends. Germline V gene sequence: CDR1 LGHNA, CDR2 YNFKEQ. The CDR3 here is CASSRDPEGNQPQHF. The CDR3 DNA reads TGTGCCAGCAGCCGCGACCCCGAGGGCAATCAGCCCCAGCATTTT.

V and J are TRBV5-1 and TRBJ2-5, with a weak D call TRBD2 (6 bases). V lost 7 bases to trimming and J lost 1 base, with 17 bases between them. CDR1 and CDR2 (germline): SGHRS, YFSETQ. CDR3 length equals 15 residues. Here the CDR3 reads CASHRDPTSQETQYF. CDR3 in DNA: TGCGCCAGCCACCGGGACCCGACTAGCCAAGAGACCCAGTACTTC.

The V gene is TRBV28, the J gene TRBJ1-5, with no clear D. Germline V gives CDR1 MDHEN, CDR2 SYDVKM. The CDR3 is 15 residues long. V was pared by 4 bases and J by 0 bases, with 10 bases between. CDR3 region: CASSSDGNSNQPQHF. The CDR3 nucleotides read TGTGCCAGCAGTTCGGACGGGAATAGCAATCAGCCCCAGCATTTT.

The chain uses TRBV15 and TRBJ1-3; the match to TRBD1 covers 8 bases. Trimming cost V 3 bases and J 4 bases; bases outside gene matches: 5. Per germline, CDR1 LNHNV and CDR2 YYDKDF (reference sequence). This CDR3 has 15 amino acids. CDR3 region: CATSSGQGSGNTIYF. The DNA for the CDR3 is TGTGCCACCAGCAGCGGACAGGGATCGGGAAACACCATATATTTT.

The chain links TRBV11-2 to TRBJ1-6, with D perhaps TRBD1 (5 bases). This CDR3 is built from 13 residues. Germline V gene data show CDR1 as SGHAT and CDR2 as FQNNGV. Trimming stripped 8 bases from V and 7 bases from J, with 12 bases between. In DNA form, the CDR3 reads TGTGCCAGCGCAAGGGGTGGGAATTCACCCCTCCACTTT. Its translation is CASARGGNSPLHF. The full variable domain, rest sourced from reference TRBV11-2 and TRBJ1-6, is EAGVAQSPRYKIIEKRQSVAFWCNPISGHATLYWYQQILGQGPKLLIQFQNNGVVDDSQLPKDRFSAERLKGVDSTLKIQPAKLEDSAVYLCASARGGNSPLHFGNGTRLTVT.

The chain joins TRBV2 to TRBJ2-7, with a possible D match to TRBD2 (6 bases). V lost 4 bases, J lost 3 bases, and 7 bases lay in between. Per the germline V gene, CDR1 is SNHLY and CDR2 is FYNNEI. The CDR3 totals 12 residues. The CDR3 reads CASSVGGYEQYF. DNA of the CDR3: TGTGCCAGCAGTGTGGGGGGCTACGAGCAGTACTTC. Together with reference TRBV2 and TRBJ2-7, the CDR3 gives the full variable domain: EPEVTQTPSHQVTQMGQEVILRCVPISNHLYFYWYRQILGQKVEFLVSFYNNEISEKSEIFDDQFSVERPDGSNFTLKIRSTKLEDSAMYFCASSVGGYEQYFGPGTRLTVT.

This clone was seen a handful of times. V usage is TRBV5-4 and J usage is TRBJ2-7, with 14 bases fitting TRBD2. The CDR3 spans 16 residues. The germline CDR1 and CDR2 sequences are SGHNT and YYREEE (reference sequence). V lost 4 bases, J lost 4 bases, and 7 bases stayed unmatched. The CDR3 sequence: CASSPGTSGSTYEQYF. In DNA, the CDR3 is TGTGCCAGCAGCCCGGGGACTAGCGGGAGCACTTACGAGCAGTACTTC. Using reference TRBV5-4 and TRBJ2-7 for the parts outside the CDR3, the full variable domain is ETGVTQSPTHLIKTRGQQVTLRCSSQSGHNTVSWYQQALGQGPQFIFQYYREEENGRGNFPPRFSGLQFPNYSSELNVNALELDDSALYLCASSPGTSGSTYEQYFGPGTRLTVT.

V and J are TRBV6-1 and TRBJ2-7, with a possible D match to TRBD2 (6 bases). Germline V gene data show CDR1 as MNHNS and CDR2 as SASEGT. Deletions cut 1 base from V and 12 bases from J, with 10 bases between. The CDR3 length is 11 residues. The CDR3 region has the DNA TGTGCCAGCAGTGAAGTGGGAGGCTGGTACTTC. Protein product: CASSEVGGWYF.

V and J are TRBV9 and TRBJ1-1; D possibly corresponds to TRBD1 (5 bases). V lost 2 bases, J lost 4 bases, and 12 bases lay in between. Germline-derived CDR1 and CDR2 are SGDLS and YYNGEE. The CDR3 has 14 amino acids. The CDR3 region is CASSVSGVGTEAFF. In nucleotides, the CDR3 is TGTGCCAGCAGCGTTTCGGGGGTGGGCACTGAAGCTTTCTTT.

The CDR3 spells CASSSPPGVSTDTQYF. In nucleotides, the CDR3 is TGTGCCAGTAGTTCCCCCCCCGGAGTTAGCACAGATACGCAGTATTTT. The genes are TRBV19 and TRBJ2-3; D is unclear. Germline V CDR1 and CDR2: LNHDA, SQIVND (reference sequence). CDR3 size: 16 residues. With 5 bases removed from V and 0 bases from J, the gap between germline ends came to 15 bases.

The chain links TRBV7-2 to TRBJ1-6; possible D gene TRBD1, 5 bases. V was cut by 1 base and J by 5 bases, with 15 bases left in between. The length of the CDR3 is 17 residues. Germline-derived CDR1 and CDR2 are SGHTA and FQGNSA. The DNA of the CDR3 is TGTGCCAGCAGCTTAGTCGGGTCGGCAGGGAATAATTCACCCCTCCACTTT. It yields the protein CASSLVGSAGNNSPLHF.

The gene calls are TRBV6-4 and TRBJ1-6; D gene uncertain. CDR1 is MRHNA, CDR2 SNTAGT, per germline. Trimming removed 10 bases from V and 8 bases from J, with 21 bases in between. The CDR3 runs to 15 residues. In nucleotides, the CDR3 is TGTGCCACTGTCGGGTCCCAACGCGCGGATTCACCCCTCCACTTT. It encodes CATVGSQRADSPLHF.